The 28 T cell receptor beta chains below come from one sample, sequenced in a study of T-cell reconstitution after alpha-beta-depleted transplantation in children (TCRdb year 2016). Library creation used PCR. TCRdb lists the instrument as Illumina HiSeq 2500. TCR libraries were prepared with molecular barcoding, using unique molecular identifiers to normalize TCRbeta repertoire quantification. TCRdb reprocessing: public reads trimmed at Q25 with fastp, clones called with MiXCR, in-frame beta chains kept. Rows with a matching CDR3 protein are joined into one entry that keeps the most common DNA and genes. The sample yields roughly 400,000 distinct CDR3 sequences; over 20% were counted once. The ten largest clones represent 3.8% of the sample. The material was PBMCs from the stem cell graft donor, obtained from the stem cell graft. The receptors originated from a human donor who donated a stem cell graft to a child with acute myeloid leukemia.

The rearrangement joins TRBV20-1 to TRBJ2-1; 11 bases fit TRBD2. Trimming removed 4 bases from V and 6 bases from J; junction bases left unmatched: 2. The germline V gene encodes CDR1 DFQATT and CDR2 SNEGSKA (reference sequence). The CDR3 consists of 13 residues. As DNA, the CDR3 is TGCAGTGCTATTACTAGCGGGAGCAATGAGCAGTTCTTC. Amino acids: CSAITSGSNEQFF.

This clonotype has only a few counts. V usage is TRBV9 and J usage is TRBJ2-3, with 12 bases identical to TRBD2. The CDR3 has 22 amino acids. Looked up from germline, CDR1 is SGDLS and CDR2 is YYNGEE. V shed 1 base and J 0 bases; nucleotides not matched to a gene: 18. The CDR3, as DNA: TGTGCCAGCAGCGTATTGGGGCTAGCGGGAGGGCCTGCTGACTCGAGCACAGATACGCAGTATTTT. Its translation is CASSVLGLAGGPADSSTDTQYF. The full variable domain, completed using reference TRBV9 and TRBJ2-3, is DSGVTQTPKHLITATGQRVTLRCSPRSGDLSVYWYQQSLDQGLQFLIQYYNGEERAKGNILERFSAQQFPDLHSELNLSSLELGDSALYFCASSVLGLAGGPADSSTDTQYFGPGTRLTVL.

This clonotype came up a few times. The chain employs TRBV20-1 and TRBJ1-4; D ambiguous. The CDR3 is 12 residues long. Germline V gene lookup returns CDR1 DFQATT and CDR2 SNEGSKA (reference sequence). Trimming took off 2 bases at V and 7 bases at J, with 8 bases between the two ends. CDR3 coding DNA: TGCAGTGCTAGATCTCGGGGTGAAAAACTGTTTTTT. Encoded protein: CSARSRGEKLFF.

V usage is TRBV28 and J usage is TRBJ2-7; either TRBD1 or TRBD2 may fit D (5 bases each). The CDR3 sequence is 12 residues long. In germline, CDR1 is MDHEN, CDR2 SYDVKM. V was cut by 8 bases and J by 2 bases, with 10 bases left in between. The CDR3 sequence is CASRQGAYEQYF. CDR3 nucleotides: TGTGCCAGCCGTCAGGGAGCCTACGAGCAGTACTTC.

This clonotype has just a few counts. The chain has TRBV12-3 or TRBV12-4 and TRBJ2-7, with TRBD2 identical over 12 bases. V was clipped by 5 bases and J by 4 bases; unmatched bases: 9. The CDR3 has 16 amino acids. DNA of the CDR3: TGTGCCAGCAGTCCGGAGACTAGCGGGAGTGCTTACGAGCAGTACTTC. Residues: CASSPETSGSAYEQYF.

The chain employs TRBV29-1 and TRBJ2-1; no definite D call. Trimming stripped 3 bases from V and 5 bases from J, with 8 bases between. Per germline, CDR1 SQVTM and CDR2 ANQGSEA. The CDR3 covers 12 residues. The CDR3 coding sequence is TGCAGCGTTGATGGTGGGGACAATGAGCAGTTCTTC. As protein: CSVDGGDNEQFF.

This clonotype was counted between two and nine times. This chain connects TRBV20-1 to TRBJ2-1; 9 bases align to TRBD2. Trimming removed 3 bases from V and 0 bases from J; junction bases left unmatched: 15. Germline CDR1 is DFQATT and CDR2 is SNEGSKA (reference sequence). This CDR3 region has 19 residues. The CDR3, as DNA: TGCAGTGCTAGGTTCCGACTAGCGGACCTAAGCTACTCCTACAATGAGCAGTTCTTC. Amino acid sequence: CSARFRLADLSYSYNEQFF.

The V and J genes are TRBV6-5 and TRBJ2-7; tentatively, D is TRBD1 or TRBD2 (5 bases each). Trimming shortened V by 2 bases and J by 4 bases, and 12 bases separated the two germline ends. This CDR3 comprises 14 residues. Germline V CDR1 and CDR2: MNHEY, SVGAGI. As DNA, the CDR3 is TGTGCCAGCAGTTACAACGGGGACCCTTACGAGCAGTACTTC. This sequence encodes CASSYNGDPYEQYF.

V is TRBV20-1 and J is TRBJ1-2; 11 nucleotides line up with TRBD1. The CDR3 consists of 14 residues. The ends lost 6 bases at V and 4 bases at J; junction bases unmatched: 7. Germline CDR1 and CDR2: DFQATT and SNEGSKA (reference sequence). In DNA, the CDR3 is TGCAGTGCACCTGGACAGGGGGCCGGCTATGGCTACACCTTC. Residues: CSAPGQGAGYGYTF.

The table lists this clonotype with a few counts. V usage is TRBV7-2 and J usage is TRBJ2-1; TRBD1 agrees at 7 bases. The V and J ends lost 7 bases and 0 bases, in that order; junction bases with no gene match: 3. Germline CDR1 SGHTA, CDR2 FQGNSA. CDR3 length: 14 amino acids. The CDR3 sequence: CASTRQGSYNEQFF. DNA for the CDR3: TGTGCCAGCACTCGACAGGGCTCCTACAATGAGCAGTTCTTC.

The chain couples TRBV20-1 to TRBJ2-1; TRBD2 is a possible D gene (6 bases). V lost 5 bases and J lost 2, with 13 bases in between. Germline lookup yields CDR1 DFQATT and CDR2 SNEGSKA (reference sequence). This CDR3 is 14 amino acids long. The CDR3 here is CSASGRLAYNEQFF. CDR3 DNA sequence: TGCAGTGCTTCAGGCAGACTAGCCTACAATGAGCAGTTCTTC.

The chain recombines TRBV4-1 with TRBJ2-7; TRBD1 agrees at 7 bases. Per the germline V gene, CDR1 is MGHRA and CDR2 is YSYEKL. This CDR3 has 14 residues. Germline trimming cut 4 bases from V and 5 bases from J; bases unmatched to any gene: 8. CDR3 sequence: CASSPDRVWNEQYF. The DNA of the CDR3 is TGCGCCAGCAGCCCCGACAGGGTATGGAACGAGCAGTACTTC.

The sample holds many counts of this clonotype. The chain carries TRBV7-2 and TRBJ2-7, with D possibly being TRBD2 (5 bases). Looked up from germline, CDR1 is SGHTA and CDR2 is FQGNSA. Trimming removed 2 bases at V and 7 bases at J, with 15 bases between. The CDR3 loop spans 14 amino acids. In DNA, the CDR3 is TGTGCCAGCAGCTTAAACCTTAAACTAGGGGAGCAGTACTTC. Protein sequence: CASSLNLKLGEQYF. The full variable domain, rest sourced from reference TRBV7-2 and TRBJ2-7, is GAGVSQSPSNKVTEKGKDVELRCDPISGHTALYWYRQSLGQGLEFLIYFQGNSAPDKSGLPSDRFSAERTGGSVSTLTIQRTQQEDSAVYLCASSLNLKLGEQYFGPGTRLTVT.

This clonotype came up a few times. The rearrangement links TRBV27 to TRBJ2-7; D might be TRBD1 (5 bases). Trimming pared 3 bases from V and 5 bases from J, leaving 17 bases between. Germline V gene lookup returns CDR1 MNHEY and CDR2 SMNVEV (reference sequence). This CDR3 is built from 15 residues. CDR3 nucleotide sequence: TGTGCCAGCAGTTTTGGGGCCAATCTGGGCAACGAGCAGTACTTC. Protein sequence: CASSFGANLGNEQYF.

This chain joins TRBV11-2 and TRBJ2-2; tentatively, D is TRBD2 (5 bases). Trimming removed 0 bases from V and 3 bases from J, with 14 bases in between. Looked up from germline, CDR1 is SGHAT and CDR2 is FQNNGV. The CDR3 consists of 17 residues. The CDR3 coding sequence is TGTGCCAGCAGCTTAGATCGGAGGACGTACGACACCGGGGAGCTGTTTTTT. As protein: CASSLDRRTYDTGELFF.

This clonotype showed up just a few times. This chain links TRBV7-2 with TRBJ2-7; 8 nucleotides match TRBD2. This CDR3 spans 15 amino acids. The germline gives CDR1 SGHTA, CDR2 FQGNSA. J gave up 6 bases and V 1 base, and 8 bases lay outside the gene matches. The CDR3 spells CASSLVGTRGFEQYF. The CDR3 nucleotides are TGTGCCAGCAGCTTAGTCGGGACTAGGGGGTTCGAGCAGTACTTC.

This clonotype was seen at least ten times. V and J are TRBV4-3 and TRBJ2-7; D could derive from TRBD1 or TRBD2 (5 bases each). Trimming cost V 4 bases and J 6 bases, with 19 bases left between them. There are 15 residues in the CDR3. Germline lookup yields CDR1 LGHNA and CDR2 YSLEER. This chain's CDR3 is CASSRWGAQGGEQYF. As DNA, the CDR3 is TGCGCCAGCAGCCGGTGGGGCGCTCAAGGAGGCGAGCAGTACTTC.

This clonotype came up a few times. The rearrangement joins TRBV25-1 to TRBJ2-7; 10 nucleotides match TRBD2. Germline V gene data show CDR1 as MGHDK and CDR2 as SYGVNS. This CDR3 contains 16 residues. V shed 1 base, J shed 1 base, and the junction held 4 bases outside the gene matches. The CDR3 nucleotides read TGTGCCAGCAGTGAATCCCAAGCGGGAGGGTCCTACGAGCAGTACTTC. This sequence encodes CASSESQAGGSYEQYF.

This clonotype was seen only a few times. The gene calls are TRBV12-3 or TRBV12-4 and TRBJ2-7; no firm D call. V gave up 3 bases and J gave up 5 bases, with 8 bases separating them. The CDR3 is made up of 12 amino acids. The CDR3 nucleotides read TGTGCCAGCAGTTTGGCGCGAAACGAGCAGTACTTC. Encoded protein: CASSLARNEQYF.

The chain links TRBV10-3 to TRBJ2-5, with D possibly TRBD1 on 5 matching bases. V was pared by 5 bases and J by 3 bases, with 22 bases between. Germline CDR1 ENHRY, CDR2 SYGVKD. The CDR3 is 17 amino acids. The CDR3 reads CAISPPGAGLEKETQYF. The CDR3 DNA follows: TGTGCCATCAGTCCCCCGGGCGCAGGGTTAGAGAAAGAGACCCAGTACTTC.

This clonotype was counted a few times. The chain has TRBV20-1 and TRBJ2-3; D might be TRBD1 (5 bases). The CDR3 length is 16 residues. The germline V and J ends were trimmed by 0 bases and 6 bases, with 19 bases remaining between them. Germline V gene data show CDR1 as DFQATT and CDR2 as SNEGSKA (reference sequence). The CDR3 sequence is CSARDGHPTSMDTQYF. In nucleotides, the CDR3 is TGCAGTGCTAGAGATGGACATCCGACCAGCATGGATACGCAGTATTTT.

This clonotype turned up a few times. The chain joins TRBV12-3 or TRBV12-4 to TRBJ2-1; TRBD2 agrees at 7 bases. V shed 7 bases, J shed 4 bases, and the junction held 4 bases outside the gene matches. This CDR3 comprises 13 residues. CDR3 bases: TGTGCCAGCACTCCAGCGGGATACAATGAGCAGTTCTTC. This codes for CASTPAGYNEQFF.

Only a few counts were recorded for this clonotype. The genes are TRBV12-3 or TRBV12-4 and TRBJ1-1; no clear D. V was pared by 2 bases and J by 10 bases, with 11 bases between. This CDR3 has 12 amino acids. The CDR3 DNA reads TGTGCCAGCAGTTTATCGGTTTTTGGAGCTTTCTTT. Translated: CASSLSVFGAFF.

The chain combines TRBV10-3 with TRBJ2-7; 10 bases are shared with TRBD1. The germline V gene has CDR1 ENHRY and CDR2 SYGVKD. This CDR3 spans 16 amino acids. The V gene end was trimmed by 10 bases and the J gene end by 7 bases; junction bases not matched to a gene: 19. The CDR3 DNA reads TGTGCCACCGCACCAAGAAGACAGGGGGCTAGTGGGGAGCAGTACTTC. Its translation is CATAPRRQGASGEQYF.

The V call is TRBV7-9, the J call TRBJ2-7, with D perhaps matching TRBD1 (6 bases). The CDR3 has 16 residues. V gave up 4 bases and J gave up 2 bases, with 18 bases separating them. Germline loops: CDR1 SEHNR, CDR2 FQNEAQ (reference sequence). CDR3 protein: CASSSASRQDPYEQYF. The CDR3 DNA is TGTGCCAGCAGCTCAGCCTCCCGACAGGATCCCTACGAGCAGTACTTC.

The rearrangement links TRBV7-2 to TRBJ2-7, with 9 bases aligning to TRBD2. CDR1 SGHTA and CDR2 FQGNSA come from the germline V gene. V lost 4 bases, J lost 6 bases, and 13 bases stayed unmatched. The CDR3 consists of 16 residues. DNA of the CDR3: TGTGCCAGCAGCTCATTAGCGGGAGAAGGGCTCCTCGAGCAGTACTTC. Its protein is CASSSLAGEGLLEQYF. The complete variable domain, with remaining parts taken from reference TRBV7-2 and TRBJ2-7, reads GAGVSQSPSNKVTEKGKDVELRCDPISGHTALYWYRQSLGQGLEFLIYFQGNSAPDKSGLPSDRFSAERTGGSVSTLTIQRTQQEDSAVYLCASSSLAGEGLLEQYFGPGTRLTVT.

This clonotype was seen ten or more times. This rearrangement joins TRBV20-1 to TRBJ2-3; D is uncertain. Trimming shortened V by 7 bases and J by 4 bases, and 6 bases separated the two germline ends. The germline V gene encodes CDR1 DFQATT and CDR2 SNEGSKA (reference sequence). The CDR3 has 10 residues. The CDR3 coding sequence is TGCAGTGTCGCTCCAGATACGCAGTATTTT. Its protein is CSVAPDTQYF.

The chain couples TRBV10-2 to TRBJ1-5; the D gene is possibly TRBD1 (5 bases). The germline V gene encodes CDR1 WSHSY and CDR2 SAAADI. V lost 6 bases, J lost 11 bases, and 17 bases lay in between. This CDR3 is 13 amino acids long. This CDR3 is CASRRDRLESQHF. DNA of the CDR3: TGCGCCAGCAGAAGGGACCGCCTAGAGTCCCAGCATTTT.